The sequence of this TCR beta chain was determined in a study of blood T cell repertoires in COVID-19. Across the whole study: From the United States, Italy and Spain came samples of acute and convalescent COVID-19. In each case, the material was cDNA or gDNA derived from T cells, B-cell-depleted T cells, or PBMCs.

Authors' data handling: For nucleated cells, counts were estimated from reference gene primer amplification. Data came from immunoSEQ multiplex PCR; TCRdb stores just in-frame clones and leaves some out. V, J and clone size were drawn from that table, and D and trimming were deduced from the DNA. Of 57,000 or so clones in the sample, roughly 84% are singletons; the top ten hold roughly 15%. V dropped 0 bases and J dropped 0; count of bases not matched to a gene: 8. The CDR3 is 17 residues long. The V gene's germline CDR1 is SGHKS and CDR2 YYEKEE (reference sequence). Sequenced material: peripheral blood. The rearrangement uses TRBV5-5 and TRBJ1-1; TRBD1 matches 7 bases. This TCR derives from a man between 65 and 85 years old with active COVID-19. This CDR3 is CASSLVKGAGLNTEAFF. The CDR3 DNA reads as TGTGCCAGCAGCTTGGTAAAGGGGGCAGGGCTGAACACTGAAGCTTTCTTT.